This T cell receptor beta chain stems from a study of regulatory T cells in long-lasting Graves disease. As to this clonotype: Antigen: not known.

Specified time point: newly diagnosed GD, antithyroid drugs for less than 3 months. TCR sequences were obtained from RNA taken from PBMCs. Study-wide points: Favored usage of TRBV28, TRBJ1-2 and TRBJ2-5 was recorded in persistent disease.

Arm-PCR of CDR3 regions and iRepertoire HTBI primers were the basis on which TCR beta libraries were built. Original handling: Identification of gene segments yielded over 60 TRBV and about 14 TRBJ across samples. TCRdb ran MiXCR on the multiplex PCR reads and lists one entry per CDR3 protein. It is TCRdb's table, rather than the study itself, that gives the V and J calls and clone size. The sample shows hundreds of thousands of distinct CDR3 sequences, around an eighth of them seen only once. The CDR3 length is 12 residues. Germline-derived CDR1 and CDR2 are LGHDT and YNNKEL (reference sequence). The V gene lost 6 bases and the J gene lost 6 bases, with 9 bases spanning the gap. These data also formed part of another study, on T cells in Graves' hyperthyroidism and ophthalmopathy.

The TCR originated in a man in his thirties or forties with Graves disease. The source material was peripheral blood mononuclear cells (PBMCs), sampled at new diagnosis, from a patient treated with antithyroid drugs. This chain links TRBV3-1 with TRBJ2-1; D remains unclear. The CDR3 DNA is TGTGCCAGCAGGCACGGCCCCAATGAGCAGTTCTTC. Its protein product is CASRHGPNEQFF.